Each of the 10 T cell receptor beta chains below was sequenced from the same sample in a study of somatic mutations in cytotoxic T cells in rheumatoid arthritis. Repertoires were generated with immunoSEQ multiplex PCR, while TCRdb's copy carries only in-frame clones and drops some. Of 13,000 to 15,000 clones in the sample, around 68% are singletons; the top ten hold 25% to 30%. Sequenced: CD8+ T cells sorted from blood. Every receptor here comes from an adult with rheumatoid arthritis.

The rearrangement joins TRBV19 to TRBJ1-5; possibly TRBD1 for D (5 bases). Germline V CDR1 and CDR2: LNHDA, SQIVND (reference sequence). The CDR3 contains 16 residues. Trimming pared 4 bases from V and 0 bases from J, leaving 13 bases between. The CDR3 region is CASSTLTEYSNQPQHF. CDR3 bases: TGTGCCAGTAGTACCCTGACAGAATATAGCAATCAGCCCCAGCATTTT.

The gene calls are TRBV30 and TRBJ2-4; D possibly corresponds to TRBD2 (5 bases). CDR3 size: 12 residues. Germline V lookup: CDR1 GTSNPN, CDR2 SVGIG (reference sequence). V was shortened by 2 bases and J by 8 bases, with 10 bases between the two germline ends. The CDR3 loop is CAWSSGFDIQYF. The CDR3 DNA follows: TGTGCCTGGAGTTCGGGGTTTGACATTCAGTACTTC.

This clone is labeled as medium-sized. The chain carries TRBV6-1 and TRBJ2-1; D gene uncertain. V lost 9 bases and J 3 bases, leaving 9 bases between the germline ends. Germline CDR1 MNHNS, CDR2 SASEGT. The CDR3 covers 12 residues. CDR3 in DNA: TGTGCCAGTTATTCCCTCTACAATGAGCAGTTCTTC. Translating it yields CASYSLYNEQFF.

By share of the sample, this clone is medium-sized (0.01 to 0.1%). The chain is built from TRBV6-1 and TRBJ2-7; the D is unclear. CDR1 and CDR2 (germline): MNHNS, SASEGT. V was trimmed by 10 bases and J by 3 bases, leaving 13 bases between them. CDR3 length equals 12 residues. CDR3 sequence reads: CATSGFRYEQYF. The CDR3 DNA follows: TGTGCCACCTCCGGGTTCCGCTACGAGCAGTACTTC.

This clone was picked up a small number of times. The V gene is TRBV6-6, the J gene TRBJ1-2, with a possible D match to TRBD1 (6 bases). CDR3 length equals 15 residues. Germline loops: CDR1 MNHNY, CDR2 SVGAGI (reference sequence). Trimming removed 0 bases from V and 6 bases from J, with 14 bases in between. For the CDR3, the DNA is TGTGCCAGCAGTTACTCTTGGGGGCAAGAAGATGGCTACACCTTC. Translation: CASSYSWGQEDGYTF.

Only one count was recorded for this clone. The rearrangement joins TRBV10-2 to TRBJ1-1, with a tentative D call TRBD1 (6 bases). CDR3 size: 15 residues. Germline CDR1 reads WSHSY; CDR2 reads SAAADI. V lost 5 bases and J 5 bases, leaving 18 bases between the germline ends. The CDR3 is CASSPRGEGGTEAFF. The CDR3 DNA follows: TGCGCCAGCAGTCCCCGTGGAGAGGGGGGAACTGAAGCTTTCTTT.

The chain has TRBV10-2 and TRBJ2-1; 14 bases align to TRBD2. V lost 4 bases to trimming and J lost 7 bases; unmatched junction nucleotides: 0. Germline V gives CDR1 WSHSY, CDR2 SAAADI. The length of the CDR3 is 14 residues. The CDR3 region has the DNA TGCGCCAGCAGTGGACTAGCGGGGGGGAATGAGCAGTTCTTC. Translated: CASSGLAGGNEQFF.

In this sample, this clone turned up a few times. This CDR3 reads CASSPGGGYQETQYF. DNA for the CDR3: TGTGCCAGCAGCCCAGGCGGGGGGTACCAAGAGACCCAGTACTTC. The chain recombines TRBV6-5 with TRBJ2-5, with TRBD2 identical over 8 bases. This CDR3 region has 15 residues. CDR1 MNHEY and CDR2 SVGAGI come from the germline V gene. Trimming took 6 bases from V and 0 from J; bases not matched to a gene: 6.

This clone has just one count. The CDR3 bases are TGTGCCAGCAGCGGTAGCGGGGGAGGCATCGAGCAGTACTTC. Protein sequence: CASSGSGGGIEQYF. J is TRBJ2-7 and V is TRBV5-4; 9 nucleotides align to TRBD2. The CDR3 is 14 amino acids. Germline CDR1 SGHNT, CDR2 YYREEE (reference sequence). V shed 4 bases, J shed 6 bases, and the junction held 8 bases outside the gene matches.

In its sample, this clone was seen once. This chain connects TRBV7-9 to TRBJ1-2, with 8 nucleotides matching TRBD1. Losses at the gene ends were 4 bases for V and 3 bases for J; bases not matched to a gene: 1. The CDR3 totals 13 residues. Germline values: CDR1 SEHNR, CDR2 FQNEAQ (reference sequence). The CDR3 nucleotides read TGTGCCAGCAGCTCGGACAGGGACTATGGCTACACCTTC. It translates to CASSSDRDYGYTF. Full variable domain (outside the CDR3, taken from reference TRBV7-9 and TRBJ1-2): DTGVSQNPRHKITKRGQNVTFRCDPISEHNRLYWYRQTLGQGPEFLTYFQNEAQLEKSRLLSDRFSAERPKGSFSTLEIQRTEQGDSAMYLCASSSDRDYGYTFGSGTRLTVV.